Included here is one T cell receptor beta chain sequence, with context. This entry comes from a study of cytomegalovirus exposure and HLA in healthy donors. About the study: A later analysis reported the approximately 120 validation repertoires used the same platform as the roughly 700 first-cohort repertoires.

The germline V gene encodes CDR1 SQVTM and CDR2 ANQGSEA. CDR3 length: 15 amino acids. V gave up 5 bases and J gave up 3 bases; unmatched junction bases: 9. Assay: immunoSEQ multiplex PCR; the TCRdb copy retains only in-frame clones and omits some. Seen here are fewer than 90,000 clones, 80% to 85% observed once, and the top ten hold about 12%. Separation from the approximately 690-subject first cohort characterized the roughly 120-subject validation cohort, to which the donors belonged. Sequencing was performed on PBMCs. The chain has TRBV29-1 and TRBJ2-3; TRBD1 aligns across 9 bases. The source of this sequence is a woman aged 18-29 years in good health and CMV-seropositive. The CDR3 sequence is CSVNPGGTGTDTQYF. The CDR3 DNA reads as TGCAGCGTTAACCCTGGGGGGACAGGGACAGATACGCAGTATTTT.